A selection of T cell receptor beta chains follows, all from one sample in a study of beta chain features in type 1 diabetes. Sequenced by immunoSEQ multiplex PCR; TCRdb stores in-frame clones only, minus some. The table records about 370,000 clones, 8.5% to 10% of them present only once. Sequenced material: central memory CD4+ T cells from blood. All receptors come from a man between 25 and 39 years old with type 1 diabetes. Both conserved end residues are part of each CDR3. A D gene is named only where the DNA matches it firmly. Clone size is shown for a subset of rows, as once, few, many or a class of expanded clone.

>TRBJ2-5|NA|TRBV28|NA
CASSFLGPNRETQYF
TGTGCCAGCAGTTTTCTAGGCCCTAATAGGGAGACCCAGTACTTC
>TRBJ1-3|NA|TRBV15|many
CATSWAGFSGNTIYF
TGTGCCACCAGCTGGGCAGGTTTCTCTGGAAACACCATATATTTT
>TRBJ2-7|NA|TRBV27|few
CASTTFRDGEFYEQYF
TGTGCCAGCACCACCTTCCGGGACGGCGAATTCTACGAGCAGTACTTC
>TRBJ2-1|NA|TRBV7-8|NA
CASSLASGHEQFF
TGTGCCAGCAGCTTAGCGAGCGGTCATGAGCAGTTCTTC
>TRBJ2-2|TRBD1|TRBV4-3|NA
CASSHPTTGANTGELFF
TGCGCCAGCAGCCATCCTACGACAGGGGCGAACACCGGGGAGCTGTTTTTT
>TRBJ2-3|NA|TRBV7-2|NA
CASSPVNSPDTQYF
TGTGCCAGCAGCCCCGTAAACTCCCCAGATACGCAGTATTTT
>TRBJ2-6|NA|TRBV21-1|few
CASSKGHRDGSGANVLTF
TGTGCCAGCAGCAAAGGACACAGGGATGGCTCTGGGGCCAACGTCCTGACTTTC
>TRBJ2-5|TRBD2|TRBV4-1|NA
CASSQSSGRETQYF
TGCGCCAGCAGCCAATCCAGCGGGAGAGAGACCCAGTACTTC
>TRBJ1-1|NA|TRBV7-2|NA
CASSLTTGGNTEAFF
TGTGCCAGCAGTTTGACGACCGGAGGGAACACTGAAGCTTTCTTT
>TRBJ2-3|TRBD1|TRBV6-1|NA
CASRDRGPDTQYF
TGTGCCAGCCGGGACAGGGGGCCAGATACGCAGTATTTT
>TRBJ2-7|NA|TRBV4-1|NA
CASSQATRAAYEQYF
TGCGCCAGCAGCCAGGCGACTAGAGCAGCATACGAGCAGTACTTC
>TRBJ2-1|TRBD1|TRBV10-3|many
CAIGPGQGQGLNEQFF
TGTGCCATCGGGCCCGGTCAGGGACAGGGTCTCAATGAGCAGTTCTTC
>TRBJ2-7|NA|TRBV29-1|NA
CSVVTGSTEQYF
TGCAGCGTTGTTACAGGTTCAACCGAGCAGTACTTC
>TRBJ2-3|NA|TRBV5-1|few
CASSLSGVGPDTQYF
TGCGCCAGCAGCTTGTCAGGGGTGGGCCCAGATACGCAGTATTTT
>TRBJ1-5|TRBD1|TRBV30|NA
CAWRGQLNQPQHF
TGTGCCTGGAGGGGACAGCTGAATCAGCCCCAGCATTTT
>TRBJ1-2|NA|TRBV19|NA
CASSRQTSANYGYTF
TGTGCCAGTAGTAGGCAGACCTCCGCTAACTATGGCTACACCTTC
>TRBJ2-5|TRBD2|TRBV5-4|few
CASSQDYGTSGETQYF
TGCGCCAGCAGCCAAGATTACGGGACTAGCGGTGAGACCCAGTACTTC
>TRBJ2-2|NA|TRBV11-3|NA
CASSFGGGSGELFF
TGTGCCAGCAGCTTTGGGGGAGGCTCCGGGGAGCTGTTTTTT
>TRBJ2-1|TRBD2|TRBV6-5|NA
CASSERSGGYEQFF
TGTGCCAGCAGTGAACGTTCGGGGGGGTATGAGCAGTTCTTC
>TRBJ2-3|NA|TRBV6-1|few
CASREDTQYF
TGTGCCAGCAGAGAAGATACGCAGTATTTT
>TRBJ1-1|NA|TRBV5-4|few
CASSLLRGETEAFF
TGTGCCAGCAGCCTTTTGAGGGGAGAGACTGAAGCTTTCTTT
>TRBJ1-5|NA|TRBV2|NA
CASSEGSGQPQHF
TGTGCCAGCAGTGAAGGGAGCGGGCAGCCCCAGCATTTT
>TRBJ2-5|NA|TRBV7-7|NA
CASSLGVSRQETQYF
TGTGCTAGCAGCTTAGGAGTCAGCAGACAAGAGACCCAGTACTTC
>TRBJ2-7|NA|TRBV7-3|NA
CASSLSRERWQYF
TGTGCCAGCAGCTTAAGCCGGGAGCGGTGGCAGTACTTC
>TRBJ1-2|NA|TRBV5-5|many
CASSRTGLYGYTF
TGTGCCAGCAGCCGGACGGGGCTCTATGGCTACACCTTC
>TRBJ2-7|TRBD1|TRBV5-1|few
CASSSRQGRYEQYF
TGCGCCAGCAGCTCGAGACAGGGGAGGTACGAGCAGTACTTC
>TRBJ1-2|TRBD1|TRBV19|NA
CASSIRTGANYGYTF
TGTGCCAGTAGTATTCGGACAGGGGCCAACTATGGCTACACCTTC
>TRBJ1-1|TRBD1|TRBV19|few
CASTPWPGQEAFF
TGTGCCAGTACCCCCTGGCCGGGACAGGAAGCTTTCTTT
>TRBJ2-5|NA|TRBV11-2|few
CASSLNPGLRETQYF
TGTGCCAGCAGCTTAAACCCAGGGTTAAGGGAGACCCAGTACTTC
>TRBJ1-4|TRBD1|TRBV29-1|few
CSTATGVNEKLFF
TGCAGCACCGCGACAGGGGTTAATGAAAAACTGTTTTTT
>TRBJ1-2|TRBD1|TRBV2|NA
CASSRQGAGGYTF
TGTGCCAGCAGTAGACAGGGGGCCGGTGGCTACACCTTC
>TRBJ2-1|NA|TRBV10-3|NA
CAISEGNSGNEQFF
TGTGCCATCAGTGAGGGGAATTCGGGCAATGAGCAGTTCTTC
>TRBJ2-7|NA|TRBV6-5|NA
CASRGSYEQYF
TGTGCCAGCAGGGGAAGCTACGAGCAGTACTTC
>TRBJ2-5|TRBD2|TRBV7-2|few
CASRLAVQETQYF
TGTGCCAGCCGCCTAGCGGTTCAAGAGACCCAGTACTTC
>TRBJ2-5|NA|TRBV4-2|few
CASSRGETQYF
TGTGCCAGCAGCCGGGGGGAGACCCAGTACTTC
>TRBJ2-2|TRBD1|TRBV28|NA
CASSPTGGAGTGELFF
TGTGCCAGCAGTCCTACAGGGGGCGCGGGCACCGGGGAGCTGTTTTTT
>TRBJ2-3|TRBD1|TRBV11-3|NA
CASSSGQGTDTQYF
TGTGCCAGCAGCTCTGGACAGGGGACAGATACGCAGTATTTT
>TRBJ2-5|NA|TRBV7-2|NA
CASLIQETQYF
TGTGCCAGTTTGATACAAGAGACCCAGTACTTC
>TRBJ2-5|NA|TRBV5-1|few
CASSLEGETQYF
TGCGCCAGCAGCTTGGAGGGGGAGACCCAGTACTTC
>TRBJ2-7|NA|TRBV27|NA
CASRGRDSEYF
TGTGCCAGCAGGGGCCGGGACTCCGAGTACTTC
>TRBJ2-7|TRBD2|TRBV5-1|NA
CASSLSGGTSSYEQYF
TGCGCCAGCAGCTTGTCGGGGGGGACGAGCTCCTACGAGCAGTACTTC
>TRBJ2-5|NA|TRBV7-7|few
CASSRRETSETQYF
TGTGCCAGCAGCCGCAGGGAGACTTCAGAGACCCAGTACTTC
>TRBJ1-4|NA|TRBV7-2|NA
CASRATATNEKLFF
TGTGCCAGCAGGGCCACCGCAACTAATGAAAAACTGTTTTTT
>TRBJ2-3|NA|TRBV30|NA
CAWSVGPSSSTDTQYF
TGTGCCTGGAGTGTAGGACCGTCATCTAGCACAGATACGCAGTATTTT
>TRBJ2-2|TRBD1|TRBV10-3|many
CAIGGQGAVTGELFF
TGTGCCATCGGAGGACAGGGGGCCGTCACCGGGGAGCTGTTTTTT
>TRBJ2-1|NA|TRBV11-2|NA
CASSQEIGIGAGWKQFF
TGTGCCAGCAGCCAAGAGATTGGGATAGGTGCGGGATGGAAGCAGTTCTTC
>TRBJ1-1|NA|TRBV5-1|few
CASSLRTDTEAFF
TGCGCCAGCAGCTTGCGGACAGACACTGAAGCTTTCTTT
>TRBJ2-3|NA|TRBV28|few
CASSLGEGTQYF
TGTGCCAGCAGTTTAGGCGAGGGTACGCAGTATTTT
>TRBJ1-5|TRBD1|TRBV30|NA
CAWSARTGYSNQPQHF
TGTGCCTGGAGTGCGAGGACAGGGTATAGCAATCAGCCCCAGCATTTT
>TRBJ2-7|NA|TRBV15|few
CATSRDRGNYEQYF
TGTGCCACCAGCAGAGATAGGGGAAACTACGAGCAGTACTTC
>TRBJ2-3|TRBD1|TRBV6-6|NA
CASNRGQGTDTQYF
TGTGCCAGCAACCGGGGACAGGGGACAGATACGCAGTATTTT
>TRBJ2-7|NA|TRBV20-1|few
CSARDPDEQYF
TGCAGTGCTAGAGATCCGGACGAGCAGTACTTC
>TRBJ1-5|NA|TRBV6-6|few
CASSTGFNQPQHF
TGTGCCAGCAGTACAGGGTTCAATCAGCCCCAGCATTTT
>TRBJ2-7|TRBD2|TRBV7-2|few
CASSLALSGTRSYF
TGTGCCAGCAGCTTAGCGCTCTCTGGGACTAGGTCATACTTC
>TRBJ2-7|NA|TRBV28|few
CASRGIGLGGNEQYF
TGTGCCAGCAGGGGGATCGGACTAGGGGGTAACGAGCAGTACTTC
>TRBJ2-7|TRBD1|TRBV27|few
CASSSLTGEEQYF
TGTGCCAGCAGTTCCCTTACAGGGGAAGAGCAGTACTTC
>TRBJ1-1|NA|TRBV7-2|few
CASSLDGGANTEAFF
TGTGCCAGCAGCTTAGACGGGGGTGCGAACACTGAAGCTTTCTTT
>TRBJ1-5|NA|TRBV5-4|few
CASSLFDQPQHF
TGTGCCAGCAGCTTATTCGATCAGCCCCAGCATTTT
>TRBJ2-1|TRBD2|TRBV14|NA
CASSPFGTSGRTEQFF
TGTGCCAGCAGCCCATTTGGGACTAGCGGGAGGACTGAGCAGTTCTTC
>TRBJ2-7|NA|TRBV5-6|few
CASSLALDSYEQYF
TGTGCCAGCAGCTTGGCTCTAGACTCCTACGAGCAGTACTTC